This T cell receptor (beta chain) came from a study of T cell changes during pregnancy in multiple sclerosis. TCRdb keeps only in-frame clones here, not all; method: immunoSEQ multiplex PCR. The sample holds approximately 13,000 clones, around 94% seen once. V lost 7 bases, J lost 5 bases, and 11 bases stayed unmatched. Germline CDR1 and CDR2: SQVTM and ANQGSEA. CDR3 length: 14 amino acids. Sequenced here: CD4+ T cells from peripheral blood mononuclear cells, sampled before pregnancy. This chain uses TRBV29-1 with TRBJ1-1; the match to TRBD1 covers 9 bases. The receptor was derived from a female donor with multiple sclerosis, enrolled in a pregnancy study. In DNA, the CDR3 is TGCAGCGCGGATCCGGGACAGGGATGGACTGAAGCTTTCTTT. This sequence encodes CSADPGQGWTEAFF.